These T cell receptor beta chains were read from a single sample in a study of blood T cells in healthy people across ages. TCRdb used MiXCR to reprocess the 5' RACE reads, holding one entry per CDR3 protein. The data hold 1,100,000 or so distinct CDR3 sequences, with under 55% observed a single time. The sample taken for sequencing was blood. The source of these receptors is a woman between 55 and 75 years old in good health. Both conserved end residues are trimmed from each CDR3. The order of the fields is J gene, V gene, CDR3 protein.

TRBJ1-5	TRBV27	ASSFDRSNQPQH
.	TRBV20-1	SASPGRFSYEQY
TRBJ2-7	TRBV5-6	ASSSRDFSYEQY
.	TRBV25-1	ASSEYGLTGEQY
TRBJ2-1	TRBV20-1	SARPSGKSYNEQF
TRBJ2-3	TRBV11-2	ASSHLLGGARFTDTQY
TRBJ1-6	TRBV4-2	ASSQETGSHLFPLH
TRBJ2-1	TRBV14	ASSHFRFPLRYVQF
TRBJ2-2	TRBV29-1	SVVQVTTGELF
TRBJ2-1	TRBV6-5	ASSDDKYNEQF
TRBJ2-1	TRBV6-2/TRBV6-3	ASSVDPGLRTNEQF
TRBJ2-5	TRBV11-2	ASSPSGATNEQY
TRBJ2-3	TRBV4-2	ASSQVGREGLTDTQY
TRBJ1-1	TRBV11-2	ASRYRGTNTEAF
TRBJ2-5	TRBV20-1	SAWDRGRETQY
TRBJ2-7	TRBV6-5	ASSKPSTGVPEQY
TRBJ2-7	TRBV6-5	ASSYSPGLSYEQY
TRBJ1-2	TRBV27	ASSLTGASYGYT
TRBJ1-1	TRBV24-1	ATRASWNTEAF
TRBJ2-1	TRBV5-5	ASSLAGSNEQF
TRBJ2-6	TRBV20-1	SASLASSGANVLT
TRBJ2-3	TRBV10-1	ASRQTSGNTDTQY
TRBJ2-7	TRBV7-8	ASSLPTAREQY
TRBJ2-1	TRBV7-9	ASKPGPYFTAFSYNEQF
TRBJ2-4	TRBV20-1	SAQVTTGAVGNIQY
TRBJ2-1	TRBV28	ASSFGQYEQF
TRBJ2-1	TRBV5-5	ASSFLPENNEQF
TRBJ2-1	TRBV2	ASSVAGAVYNEQF
TRBJ2-1	TRBV5-1	ASTRTGGWNEQF
TRBJ2-3	TRBV15	ATSISVVNTQY
TRBJ2-1	TRBV9	ASSGPFGGRPNEQF
TRBJ2-1	TRBV5-1	ASSLVGLSGNEQF
TRBJ2-1	TRBV20-1	SATSRGGAYNEQF
TRBJ1-6	TRBV28	ACALGGSPLH
TRBJ2-1	TRBV29-1	SVNTGAYNEQF
TRBJ1-5	TRBV12-3/TRBV12-4	ASSLAGDQPQH
TRBJ1-2	TRBV5-4	ASSFPGQGIGGYT
TRBJ2-6	TRBV27	ASSLRSLAPTGANVLT
TRBJ1-1	TRBV5-1	ASALPSGGLNTEAF
TRBJ2-5	TRBV3-1	ASSLGPSPLQETQY
TRBJ1-1	TRBV7-2	ASSLGGMNTQAF
TRBJ2-3	TRBV20-1	SARDASGYTQY
TRBJ2-7	TRBV4-2	ASSQATGPMGEQY
TRBJ2-7	TRBV28	ASSLSGTTYEQY
TRBJ2-5	TRBV27	ASRGPTRKNPTETQY
TRBJ2-7	TRBV10-3	AISETGQGGSYEQY
TRBJ2-5	TRBV7-9	ASSRETQASGHHGAQY
TRBJ2-5	TRBV28	ASSFYDRILQTQY
TRBJ2-4	TRBV7-9	ASSKGTSIGQY
TRBJ1-4	TRBV3-1	ASSPRAPANEKLF
TRBJ1-2	TRBV7-9	ASSPQTTNYGYT
TRBJ1-2	TRBV6-6	ASSPTGRHGYT
TRBJ2-3	TRBV3-1	ASSQDPRTDTQY
TRBJ1-1	TRBV7-3	ASSLSPKQGVGTEAF
TRBJ2-1	TRBV12-5	ASGLGLAGVGEQF